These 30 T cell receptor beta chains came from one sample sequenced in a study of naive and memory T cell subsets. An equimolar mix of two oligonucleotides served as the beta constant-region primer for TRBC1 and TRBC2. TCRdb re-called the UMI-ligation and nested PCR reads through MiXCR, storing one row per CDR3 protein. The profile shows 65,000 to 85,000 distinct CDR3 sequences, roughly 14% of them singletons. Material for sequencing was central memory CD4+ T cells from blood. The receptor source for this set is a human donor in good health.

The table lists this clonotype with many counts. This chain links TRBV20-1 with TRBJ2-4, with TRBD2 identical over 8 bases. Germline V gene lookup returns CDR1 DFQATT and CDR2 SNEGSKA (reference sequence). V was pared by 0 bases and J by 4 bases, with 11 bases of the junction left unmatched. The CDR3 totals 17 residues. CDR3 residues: CSARDSLAGGVKNIQYF. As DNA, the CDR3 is TGCAGTGCTAGAGATTCGTTGGCGGGAGGAGTTAAAAACATTCAGTACTTC.

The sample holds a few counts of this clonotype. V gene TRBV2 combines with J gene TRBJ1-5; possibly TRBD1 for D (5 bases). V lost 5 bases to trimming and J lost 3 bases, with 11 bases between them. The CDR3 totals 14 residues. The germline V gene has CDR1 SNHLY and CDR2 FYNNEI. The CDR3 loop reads CASSRTGNNQPQHF. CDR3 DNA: TGTGCCAGCAGTAGAACAGGAAACAATCAGCCCCAGCATTTT.

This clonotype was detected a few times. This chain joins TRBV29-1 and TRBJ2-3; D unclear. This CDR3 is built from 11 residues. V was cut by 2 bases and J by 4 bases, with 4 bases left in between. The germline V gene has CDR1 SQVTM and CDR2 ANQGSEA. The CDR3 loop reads CSVELADTQYF. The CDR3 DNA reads TGCAGCGTTGAACTAGCAGATACGCAGTATTTT.

The DNA for the CDR3 is TGTGCCACCAGTGATTTTTATCTTTCCGGGGCCGGAGGGGGGACCTACAATGAGCAGTTCTTC. Its translation is CATSDFYLSGAGGGTYNEQFF. V is TRBV24-1 and J is TRBJ2-1; D assignment may be TRBD1 or TRBD2 (6 bases each). The CDR3 totals 21 residues. CDR1 is KGHDR, CDR2 SFDVKD, per germline. V lost 1 base, J lost 2 bases, and 26 bases lay in between.

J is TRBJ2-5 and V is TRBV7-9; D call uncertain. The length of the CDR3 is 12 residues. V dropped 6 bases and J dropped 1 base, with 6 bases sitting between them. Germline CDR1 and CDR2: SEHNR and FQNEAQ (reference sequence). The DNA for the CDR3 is TGTGCCAGCAGGAAGACCCAAGAGACCCAGTACTTC. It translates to CASRKTQETQYF.

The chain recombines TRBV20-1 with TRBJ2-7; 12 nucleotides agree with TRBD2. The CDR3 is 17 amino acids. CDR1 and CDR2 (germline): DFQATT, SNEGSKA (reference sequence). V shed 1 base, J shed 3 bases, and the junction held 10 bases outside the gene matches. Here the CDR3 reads CSARGPSGRGRVYEQYF. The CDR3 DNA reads TGCAGTGCTAGAGGCCCTAGCGGGAGGGGGCGGGTCTACGAGCAGTACTTC.

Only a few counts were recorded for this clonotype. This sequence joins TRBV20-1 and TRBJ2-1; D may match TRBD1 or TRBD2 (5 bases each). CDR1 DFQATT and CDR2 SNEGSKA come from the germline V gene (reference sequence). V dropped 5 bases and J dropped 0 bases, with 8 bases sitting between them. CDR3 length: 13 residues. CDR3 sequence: CSAFGGSYNEQFF. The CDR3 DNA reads TGCAGTGCTTTTGGGGGCTCCTACAATGAGCAGTTCTTC.

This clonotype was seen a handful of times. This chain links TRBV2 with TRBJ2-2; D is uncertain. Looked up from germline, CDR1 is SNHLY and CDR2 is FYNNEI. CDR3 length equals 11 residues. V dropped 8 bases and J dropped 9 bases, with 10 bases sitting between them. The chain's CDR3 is CASGSSRELFF. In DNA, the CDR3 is TGTGCCAGCGGGTCCTCCCGGGAGCTGTTTTTT.

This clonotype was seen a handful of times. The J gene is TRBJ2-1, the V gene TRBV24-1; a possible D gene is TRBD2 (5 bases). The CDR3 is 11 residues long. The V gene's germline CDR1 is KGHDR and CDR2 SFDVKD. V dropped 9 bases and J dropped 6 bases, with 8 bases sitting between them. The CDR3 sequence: CATAGGNEQFF. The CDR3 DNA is TGTGCCACCGCGGGCGGCAATGAGCAGTTCTTC.

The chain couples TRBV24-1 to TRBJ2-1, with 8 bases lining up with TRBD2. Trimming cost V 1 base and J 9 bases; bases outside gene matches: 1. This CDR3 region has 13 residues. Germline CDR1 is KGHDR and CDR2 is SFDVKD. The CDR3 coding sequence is TGTGCCACCAGTGATTTTGCGGGAGGTGAGCAGTTCTTC. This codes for CATSDFAGGEQFF.

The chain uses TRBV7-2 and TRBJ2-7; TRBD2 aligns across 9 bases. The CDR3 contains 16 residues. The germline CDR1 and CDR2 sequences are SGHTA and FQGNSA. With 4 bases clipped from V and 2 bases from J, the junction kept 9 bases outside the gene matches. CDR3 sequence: CASSSAGGAHTYEQYF. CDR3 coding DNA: TGTGCCAGCAGCTCCGCGGGGGGGGCTCATACCTACGAGCAGTACTTC.

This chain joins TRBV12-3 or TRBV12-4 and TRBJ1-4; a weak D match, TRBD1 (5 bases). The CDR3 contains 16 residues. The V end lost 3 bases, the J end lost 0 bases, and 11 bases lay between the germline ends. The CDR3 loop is CASSFLGHTTNEKLFF. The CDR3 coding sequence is TGTGCCAGCAGTTTCTTAGGACACACAACTAATGAAAAACTGTTTTTT.

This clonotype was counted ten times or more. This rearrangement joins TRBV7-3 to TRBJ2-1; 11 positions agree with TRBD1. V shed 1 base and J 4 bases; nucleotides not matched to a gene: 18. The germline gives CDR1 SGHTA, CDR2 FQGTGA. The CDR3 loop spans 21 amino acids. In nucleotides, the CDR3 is TGTGCCAGCAGCTTAAAGGATAGGGACAGGGGGTTCCTCATCCAATACAATGAGCAGTTCTTC. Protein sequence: CASSLKDRDRGFLIQYNEQFF.

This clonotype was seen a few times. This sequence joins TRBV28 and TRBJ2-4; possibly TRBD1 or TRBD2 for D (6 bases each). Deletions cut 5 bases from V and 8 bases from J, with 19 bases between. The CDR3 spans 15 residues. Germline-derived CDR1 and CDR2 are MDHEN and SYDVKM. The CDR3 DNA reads TGTGCCAGCAGTCCCGGTGGAGGGGGAGTGGACATTCAGTACTTC. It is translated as CASSPGGGGVDIQYF.

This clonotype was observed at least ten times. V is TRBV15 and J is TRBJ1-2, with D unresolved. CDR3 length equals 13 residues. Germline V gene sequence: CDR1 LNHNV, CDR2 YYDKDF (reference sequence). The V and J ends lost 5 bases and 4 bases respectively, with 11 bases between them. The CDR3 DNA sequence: TGTGCCACCAGCCCGGACGAGGCCTATGGCTACACCTTC. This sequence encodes CATSPDEAYGYTF.

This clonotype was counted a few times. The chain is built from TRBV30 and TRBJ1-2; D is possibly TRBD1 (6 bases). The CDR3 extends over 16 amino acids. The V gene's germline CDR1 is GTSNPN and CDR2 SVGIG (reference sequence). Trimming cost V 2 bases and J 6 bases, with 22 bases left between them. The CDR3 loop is CAWSKGVAGTRDGYTF. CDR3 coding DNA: TGTGCCTGGAGTAAAGGCGTAGCGGGGACACGAGATGGCTACACCTTC.

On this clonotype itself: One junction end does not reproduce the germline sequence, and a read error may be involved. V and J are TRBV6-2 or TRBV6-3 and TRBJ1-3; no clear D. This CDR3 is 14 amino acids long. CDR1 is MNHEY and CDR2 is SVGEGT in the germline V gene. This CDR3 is CAGSYGDSGNTIYF. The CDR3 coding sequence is TGTGCCGGCAGTTACGGAGATAGTGGAAACACCATATATTTT.

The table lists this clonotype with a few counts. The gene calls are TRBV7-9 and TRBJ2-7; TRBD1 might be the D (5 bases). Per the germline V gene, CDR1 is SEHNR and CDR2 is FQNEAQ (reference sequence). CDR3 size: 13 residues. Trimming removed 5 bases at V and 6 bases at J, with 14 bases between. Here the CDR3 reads CASSQVAGSEQYF. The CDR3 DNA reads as TGTGCCAGCAGCCAGGTCGCAGGGTCCGAGCAGTACTTC.

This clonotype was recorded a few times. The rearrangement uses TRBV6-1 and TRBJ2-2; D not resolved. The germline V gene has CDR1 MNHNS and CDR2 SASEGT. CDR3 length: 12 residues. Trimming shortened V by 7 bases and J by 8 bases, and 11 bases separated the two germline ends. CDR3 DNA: TGTGCCAGCACGCTCGAGTATGGGGAGCTGTTTTTT. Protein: CASTLEYGELFF.

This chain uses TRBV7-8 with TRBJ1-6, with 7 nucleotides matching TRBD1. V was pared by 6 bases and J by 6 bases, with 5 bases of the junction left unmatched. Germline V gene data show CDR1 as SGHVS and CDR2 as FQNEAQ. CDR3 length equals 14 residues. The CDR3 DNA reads TGTGCCAGCAGGTGGAGGGACAGTAATTCACCCCTCCACTTT. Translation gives CASRWRDSNSPLHF.

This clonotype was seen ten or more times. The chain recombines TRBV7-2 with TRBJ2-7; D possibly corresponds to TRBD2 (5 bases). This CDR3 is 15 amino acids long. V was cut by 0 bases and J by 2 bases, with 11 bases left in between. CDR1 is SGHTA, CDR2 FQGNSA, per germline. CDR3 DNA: TGTGCCAGCAGCTTAGCGCTTAGCGAGACCTACGAGCAGTACTTC. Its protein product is CASSLALSETYEQYF. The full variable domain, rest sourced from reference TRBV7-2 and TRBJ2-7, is GAGVSQSPSNKVTEKGKDVELRCDPISGHTALYWYRQSLGQGLEFLIYFQGNSAPDKSGLPSDRFSAERTGGSVSTLTIQRTQQEDSAVYLCASSLALSETYEQYFGPGTRLTVT.

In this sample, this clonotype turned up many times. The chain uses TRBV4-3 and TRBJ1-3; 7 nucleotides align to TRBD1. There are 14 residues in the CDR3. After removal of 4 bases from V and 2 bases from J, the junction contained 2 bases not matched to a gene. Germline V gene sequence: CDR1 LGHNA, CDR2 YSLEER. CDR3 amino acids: CASSPGTAGNTIYF. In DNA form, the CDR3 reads TGCGCCAGCAGCCCAGGGACAGCTGGAAACACCATATATTTT.

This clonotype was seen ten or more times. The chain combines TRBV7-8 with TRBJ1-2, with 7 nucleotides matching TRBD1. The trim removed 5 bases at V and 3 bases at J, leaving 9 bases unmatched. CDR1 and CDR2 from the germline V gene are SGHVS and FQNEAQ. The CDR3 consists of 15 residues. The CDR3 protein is CASSLYDRADYGYTF. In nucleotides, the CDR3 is TGTGCCAGCAGCCTATACGACAGGGCCGACTATGGCTACACCTTC.

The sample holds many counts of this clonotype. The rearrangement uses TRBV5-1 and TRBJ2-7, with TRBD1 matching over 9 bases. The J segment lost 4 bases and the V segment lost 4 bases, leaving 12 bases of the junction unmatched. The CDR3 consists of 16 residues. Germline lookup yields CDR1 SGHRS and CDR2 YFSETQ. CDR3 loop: CASSPPTGTGSYEQYF. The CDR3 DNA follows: TGCGCCAGCAGCCCTCCGACCGGGACAGGGTCGTACGAGCAGTACTTC.

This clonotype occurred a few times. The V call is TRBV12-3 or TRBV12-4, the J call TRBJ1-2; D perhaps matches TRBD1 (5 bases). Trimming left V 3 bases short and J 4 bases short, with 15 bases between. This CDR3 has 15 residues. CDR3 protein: CASSFETARLYGYTF. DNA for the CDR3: TGTGCCAGCAGTTTCGAGACAGCTAGACTCTATGGCTACACCTTC.

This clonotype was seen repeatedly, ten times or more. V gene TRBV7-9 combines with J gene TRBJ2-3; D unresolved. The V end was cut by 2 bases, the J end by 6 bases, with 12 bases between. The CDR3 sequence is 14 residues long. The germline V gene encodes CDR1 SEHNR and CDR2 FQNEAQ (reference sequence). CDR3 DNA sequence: TGTGCCAGCAGCTTAATCCCCCCGCCGGATACGCAGTATTTT. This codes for CASSLIPPPDTQYF.

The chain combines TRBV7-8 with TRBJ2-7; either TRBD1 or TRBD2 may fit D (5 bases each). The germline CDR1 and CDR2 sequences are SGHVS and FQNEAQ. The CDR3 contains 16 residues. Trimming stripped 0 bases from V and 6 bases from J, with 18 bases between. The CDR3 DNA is TGTGCCAGCAGCTTAGCGTGGGGACCTGAGCTTCTCGAGCAGTACTTC. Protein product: CASSLAWGPELLEQYF.

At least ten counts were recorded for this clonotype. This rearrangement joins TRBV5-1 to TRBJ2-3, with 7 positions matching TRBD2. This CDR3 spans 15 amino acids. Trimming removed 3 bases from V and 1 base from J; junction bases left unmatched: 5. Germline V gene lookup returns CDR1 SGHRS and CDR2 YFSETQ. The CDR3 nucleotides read TGCGCCAGCAGCTCTAGCGGTTTCGGCACAGATACGCAGTATTTT. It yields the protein CASSSSGFGTDTQYF. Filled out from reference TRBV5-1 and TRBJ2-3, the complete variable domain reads KAGVTQTPRYLIKTRGQQVTLSCSPISGHRSVSWYQQTPGQGLQFLFEYFSETQRNKGNFPGRFSGRQFSNSRSEMNVSTLELGDSALYLCASSSSGFGTDTQYFGPGTRLTVL.

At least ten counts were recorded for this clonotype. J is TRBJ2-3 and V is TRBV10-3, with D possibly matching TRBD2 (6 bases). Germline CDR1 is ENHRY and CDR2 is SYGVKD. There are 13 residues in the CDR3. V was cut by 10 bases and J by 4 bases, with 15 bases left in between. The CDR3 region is CATGGGGADTQYF. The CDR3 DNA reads TGTGCCACCGGAGGAGGAGGGGCAGATACGCAGTATTTT.

CDR3 protein: CASSLVGDSNQPQHF. In DNA, the CDR3 is TGCGCCAGCAGCTTGGTCGGGGATAGCAATCAGCCCCAGCATTTT. The rearrangement joins TRBV5-1 to TRBJ1-5; D gene unclear. With 0 bases removed from V and 0 bases from J, the gap between germline ends came to 7 bases. This CDR3 comprises 15 residues. Germline CDR1 SGHRS, CDR2 YFSETQ. Full variable domain (rest looked up from reference TRBV5-1 and TRBJ1-5): KAGVTQTPRYLIKTRGQQVTLSCSPISGHRSVSWYQQTPGQGLQFLFEYFSETQRNKGNFPGRFSGRQFSNSRSEMNVSTLELGDSALYLCASSLVGDSNQPQHFGDGTRLSIL.